This note documents a single T cell receptor (beta chain) sequence. With 6 bases removed from V and 1 base from J, the gap between germline ends came to 14 bases. CDR1 and CDR2 (germline): MNHNY, SVGAGI (reference sequence). The CDR3 extends over 15 amino acids. The data were taken from a study of blood T cell repertoires in COVID-19. Study summary: The study drew acute and convalescent COVID-19 samples from the United States, Italy and Spain.

How the authors handled the data: Nucleated cell counts were estimated from reference gene primer amplification. Sequencing was performed with immunoSEQ multiplex PCR; in TCRdb, only in-frame clones are kept and a portion is missing. V and J calls and clone size come straight from that table; D and trimming were deduced from the DNA. This table holds roughly 110,000 clones, around 88% found once. Sequencing was carried out using peripheral blood. The gene calls are TRBV6-6 and TRBJ2-3; weak D call: TRBD1 (5 bases). This clonotype originated in a human donor with acute or convalescent COVID-19. The donor label of this sample is uncertain. This chain's CDR3 is CASSRVLGGTDTQYF. CDR3 in DNA: TGTGCCAGCAGCCGAGTCTTAGGGGGCACAGATACGCAGTATTTT.